The following is a TCR beta chain sequence with its context. The data are from a study of blood T cell repertoires in COVID-19. Enrolled during active infection, Seattle patients were then followed longitudinally. This table comes from immunoSEQ multiplex PCR, and its TCRdb copy is limited to in-frame clones, with some not included. The sample consists of about 150,000 clones, 70% to 90% of them appearing once. This CDR3 contains 14 residues. Between the trimmed V and J ends, which lost 5 bases and 4 bases, there was a span of 15 bases. Germline assignment: CDR1 SGHRS and CDR2 YFSETQ. The receptor's source is a woman aged 55-70 years with COVID-19, enrolled during active disease. The specimen was peripheral blood. J is TRBJ1-2 and V is TRBV5-1; unclear D gene. The CDR3 DNA reads as TGCGCCAGCAGTAGTAACCCTACAGCCTATGGCTACACCTTC. It specifies CASSSNPTAYGYTF.